Listed here is a single TCR beta chain. Its specificity is not known. The data stem from a study of somatic mutations in cytotoxic T cells in rheumatoid arthritis. Study conclusions and caveats: The slight TRBV07 underrepresentation in rheumatoid arthritis patients received no adjustment for multiple comparisons.

Using immunoSEQ multiplex PCR, the repertoire was profiled, and TCRdb retains in-frame clones only, with some absent. The data contain approximately 24,000 clones, 70% to 80% of them singletons. Unmatched junction bases numbered 13, after V lost 6 bases and J lost 3 bases. CDR1 and CDR2 (germline): WSHSY, SAAADI. The CDR3 has 16 residues. The V and J genes are TRBV10-2 and TRBJ2-7, with 8 bases aligning to TRBD1. Sequenced material: CD8+ T cells sorted from blood. This receptor was obtained from a woman under 30 in good health. Here the CDR3 DNA reads TGCGCCAGCAGCGAGGGAACGACAGGGGCGGTCTACGAGCAGTACTTC. Its translation: CASSEGTTGAVYEQYF.